One sample yielded the 17 T cell receptor beta chains listed below, sequenced in a study of T cell changes during pregnancy in multiple sclerosis. The table came from immunoSEQ multiplex PCR; TCRdb's copy has only in-frame clones and leaves some out. The table shows over 85,000 clones, with 91% occurring only once. Sequencing used peripheral blood, obtained in the first trimester of pregnancy. All receptors derive from a female donor in good health, enrolled as a control in a pregnancy study.

This sequence joins TRBV2 and TRBJ1-1; TRBD1 matches at 7 bases. CDR1 and CDR2 (germline): SNHLY, FYNNEI. The J segment lost 7 bases and the V segment lost 5 bases, leaving 7 bases of the junction unmatched. CDR3 length: 13 residues. The CDR3 region has the DNA TGTGCCAGCAGTTTAGACAGGGCGCGTGAAGCTTTCTTT. Amino acids: CASSLDRAREAFF. Filled out from reference TRBV2 and TRBJ1-1, the complete variable domain reads EPEVTQTPSHQVTQMGQEVILRCVPISNHLYFYWYRQILGQKVEFLVSFYNNEISEKSEIFDDQFSVERPDGSNFTLKIRSTKLEDSAMYFCASSLDRAREAFFGQGTRLTVV.

This sequence joins TRBV4-3 and TRBJ2-3, with TRBD2 identical over 14 bases. This CDR3 is 18 amino acids long. Germline loops: CDR1 LGHNA, CDR2 YSLEER. The ends lost 4 bases at V and 2 bases at J; junction bases unmatched: 8. CDR3 in amino acids: CASSPGLAGAQITDTQYF. DNA of the CDR3: TGCGCCAGCAGCCCGGGACTAGCGGGGGCCCAAATCACAGATACGCAGTATTTT.

V usage is TRBV7-2 and J usage is TRBJ2-3, with 7 positions matching TRBD2. CDR3 length equals 16 residues. Germline CDR1 and CDR2: SGHTA and FQGNSA. V shed 1 base and J 4 bases; nucleotides not matched to a gene: 8. The CDR3 spells CASSLVGGGASDTQYF. The CDR3 DNA sequence: TGTGCCAGCAGCTTAGTAGGCGGGGGTGCGTCAGATACGCAGTATTTT.

The gene calls are TRBV30 and TRBJ2-3, with D tentatively TRBD2 (6 bases). The germline V gene encodes CDR1 GTSNPN and CDR2 SVGIG (reference sequence). V dropped 0 bases and J dropped 3 bases, with 19 bases sitting between them. This CDR3 is built from 17 residues. In nucleotides, the CDR3 is TGTGCCTGGAGTGTAGGCGGGGCAGGGAGGAAGACAGATACGCAGTATTTT. This gives the protein CAWSVGGAGRKTDTQYF.

The genes are TRBV14 and TRBJ1-6; D gene ambiguous. The ends were cut back, 1 base at V and 14 bases at J, with 15 bases in the middle. Germline V gene lookup returns CDR1 SGHDN and CDR2 FVKESK. The CDR3 has 14 amino acids. For the CDR3, the DNA is TGTGCCAGCAGCCAAGGGATGGCCACCGAGGCCCTCCACTTT. Protein sequence: CASSQGMATEALHF.

The chain uses TRBV6-5 and TRBJ1-2; 9 nucleotides match TRBD1. This CDR3 is built from 15 residues. CDR1 MNHEY and CDR2 SVGAGI come from the germline V gene. J gave up 7 bases and V 5 bases, and 11 bases lay outside the gene matches. The DNA for the CDR3 is TGTGCCAGCAGTCCTGGACAGGGGCGTACGGGTGGCTACACCTTC. Its protein is CASSPGQGRTGGYTF.

The gene calls are TRBV29-1 and TRBJ1-1; D is ambiguous. The germline gives CDR1 SQVTM, CDR2 ANQGSEA. V was shortened by 7 bases and J by 0 bases, with 12 bases between the two germline ends. This CDR3 has 13 amino acids. The CDR3 DNA reads TGCAGCGGGCACAGACAATTGAACACTGAAGCTTTCTTT. Its translation: CSGHRQLNTEAFF.

The V and J genes are TRBV4-2 and TRBJ2-1; 7 bases fit TRBD1. The CDR3 consists of 15 residues. Germline loops: CDR1 LGHNA, CDR2 YNFKEQ. V was pared by 4 bases and J by 6 bases, with 9 bases of the junction left unmatched. CDR3 region: CASSLVKGAGNEQFF. The CDR3 DNA reads TGTGCCAGCAGCCTGGTTAAGGGGGCAGGCAATGAGCAGTTCTTC.

J is TRBJ1-2 and V is TRBV20-1, with 8 bases aligning to TRBD1. CDR1 is DFQATT, CDR2 SNEGSKA, per germline (reference sequence). The CDR3 is 11 residues long. V gave up 8 bases and J gave up 8 bases; unmatched junction bases: 7. CDR3 nucleotides: TGCAGTTCTCGGACAGGGTGGGGCTACACCTTC. This sequence encodes CSSRTGWGYTF.

This clone was observed a single time. The chain links TRBV4-3 to TRBJ2-6, with TRBD2 matching 8 bases. Germline CDR1 and CDR2: LGHNA and YSLEER. J lost 0 bases, V lost 1 base, and 2 bases had no gene match. The CDR3 covers 17 residues. CDR3 loop: CASSQGAGGSGANVLTF. The DNA of the CDR3 is TGCGCCAGCAGCCAAGGGGCGGGGGGCTCTGGGGCCAACGTCCTGACTTTC.

The rearrangement joins TRBV9 to TRBJ1-6, with D perhaps TRBD1 (5 bases). Germline CDR1 reads SGDLS; CDR2 reads YYNGEE. V was cut by 5 bases and J by 6 bases, with 6 bases left in between. The CDR3 has 12 residues. The CDR3 DNA sequence: TGTGCCAGCAGGACAGCTAATTCACCCCTCCACTTT. Translated: CASRTANSPLHF. Drawing the rest from reference TRBV9 and TRBJ1-6, the complete variable domain is DSGVTQTPKHLITATGQRVTLRCSPRSGDLSVYWYQQSLDQGLQFLIQYYNGEERAKGNILERFSAQQFPDLHSELNLSSLELGDSALYFCASRTANSPLHFGNGTRLTVT.

The chain has TRBV5-1 and TRBJ1-1, with D unresolved. V was shortened by 4 bases and J by 2 bases, with 9 bases between the two germline ends. This CDR3 contains 13 residues. Germline CDR1 SGHRS, CDR2 YFSETQ. The CDR3: CASSPGINTEAFF. Here the CDR3 DNA reads TGCGCCAGCAGCCCGGGGATCAACACTGAAGCTTTCTTT. Filled out from reference TRBV5-1 and TRBJ1-1, the complete variable domain reads KAGVTQTPRYLIKTRGQQVTLSCSPISGHRSVSWYQQTPGQGLQFLFEYFSETQRNKGNFPGRFSGRQFSNSRSEMNVSTLELGDSALYLCASSPGINTEAFFGQGTRLTVV.

This chain links TRBV27 with TRBJ1-5, with unresolved D. Trimming removed 5 bases at V and 7 bases at J, with 12 bases between. The CDR3 has 13 amino acids. Per the germline V gene, CDR1 is MNHEY and CDR2 is SMNVEV (reference sequence). The CDR3 loop is CASSRGNLQPQHF. The CDR3 DNA reads TGTGCCAGCAGTCGCGGGAATTTACAGCCCCAGCATTTT.

CDR3: CASSFQGGLGNTIYF. The CDR3 bases are TGTGCCAGCAGTTTTCAGGGGGGACTTGGAAACACCATATATTTT. The chain combines TRBV27 with TRBJ1-3; 7 nucleotides line up with TRBD1. The germline CDR1 and CDR2 sequences are MNHEY and SMNVEV (reference sequence). With V trimmed by 3 bases and J by 3 bases, 5 bases remained unmatched. This CDR3 has 15 amino acids.

The CDR3: CASSAGQLYEQYF. The CDR3 bases are TGTGCCAGCAGCGCGGGACAGCTCTACGAGCAGTACTTC. The chain joins TRBV5-6 to TRBJ2-7; TRBD1 might be the D (7 bases). Germline values: CDR1 SGHDT, CDR2 YYEEEE. V was cut by 4 bases and J by 3 bases, with 11 bases left in between. The CDR3 is 13 residues long.

The chain uses TRBV14 and TRBJ2-5; tentatively, D is TRBD2 (5 bases). This CDR3 contains 15 residues. CDR1 SGHDN and CDR2 FVKESK come from the germline V gene. The V gene lost 1 base and the J gene lost 1 base, with 10 bases spanning the gap. The CDR3 spells CASSQGILAQETQYF. CDR3 in DNA: TGTGCCAGCAGCCAAGGGATCCTAGCCCAAGAGACCCAGTACTTC.

This chain connects TRBV7-2 to TRBJ2-7; 8 bases align to TRBD2. This CDR3 region has 15 residues. V lost 2 bases to trimming and J lost 2 bases; unmatched junction nucleotides: 5. The V gene's germline CDR1 is SGHTA and CDR2 FQGNSA. CDR3 nucleotides: TGTGCCAGCAGCTTAATGAGCGGGGGCCCCTACGAGCAGTACTTC. Its protein is CASSLMSGGPYEQYF.